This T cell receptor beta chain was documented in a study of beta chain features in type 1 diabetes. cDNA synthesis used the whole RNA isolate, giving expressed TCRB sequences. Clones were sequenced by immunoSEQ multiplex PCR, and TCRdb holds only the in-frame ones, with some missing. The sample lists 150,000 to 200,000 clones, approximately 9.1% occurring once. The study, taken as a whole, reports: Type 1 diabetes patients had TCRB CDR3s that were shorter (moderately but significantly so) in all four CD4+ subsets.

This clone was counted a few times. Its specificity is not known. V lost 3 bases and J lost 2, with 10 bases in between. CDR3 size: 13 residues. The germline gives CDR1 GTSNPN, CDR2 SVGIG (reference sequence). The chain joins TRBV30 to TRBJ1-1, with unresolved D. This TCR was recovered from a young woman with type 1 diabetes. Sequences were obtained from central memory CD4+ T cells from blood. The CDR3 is CAWRKTVNTEAFF. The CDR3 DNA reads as TGTGCCTGGAGAAAAACGGTCAACACTGAAGCTTTCTTT.